This T cell receptor beta chain derives from a study of T cells in Graves' hyperthyroidism and ophthalmopathy. Study-level points and caveats: Model-based prediction identified ophthalmopathy a median approximately 6 months prior to its onset.

This clonotype was seen at least ten times. Its antigen remains unidentified. Researchers defined stable Graves' hyperthyroidism as no ophthalmopathy progression within 18 months. The study excluded patients with uncontrolled infection, other autoimmune disease, pregnancy or lactation. The TCR beta CDR3 regions underwent amplification using RNA transcripts as the source. Initially, a first-round RT-PCR of the TCR CDR3 employed the HTBI primer set. TCRdb recomputed calls from the multiplex PCR reads with MiXCR, one row per CDR3 protein. This table holds 550,000 to 800,000 distinct CDR3 sequences, about 16% found once. There are 15 residues in the CDR3. After removal of 6 bases from V and 2 bases from J, the junction contained 5 bases not matched to a gene.

This chain uses TRBV12-3 or TRBV12-4 with TRBJ2-3, with 10 nucleotides matching TRBD2. The TCR originated in a man aged 18 to 30 with Graves' hyperthyroidism. The sequenced sample was blood. The CDR3 region is CASSSTSGNTDTQYF. The CDR3 DNA follows: TGTGCCAGCAGCTCTACTAGCGGGAACACAGATACGCAGTATTTT.